These 30 T cell receptor beta chains originate from one sample sequenced in a study of blood T cell repertoires in COVID-19. Produced via immunoSEQ multiplex PCR; TCRdb's table is partial and in-frame only. Among 40,000 to 60,000 clones listed, 65% to 85% were seen once. Sequenced input: peripheral blood. The receptor set was obtained from a man aged 50 to 60 with active COVID-19.

This chain links TRBV27 with TRBJ1-1, with 7 bases fitting TRBD1. Germline assignment: CDR1 MNHEY and CDR2 SMNVEV (reference sequence). This CDR3 contains 14 residues. V dropped 4 bases and J dropped 2; count of bases not matched to a gene: 4. In DNA form, the CDR3 reads TGTGCCAGCAGTTACAGGGGTCAAAACACTGAAGCTTTCTTT. Protein sequence: CASSYRGQNTEAFF.

This clone was detected only a few times. This chain uses TRBV5-1 with TRBJ2-1; 7 bases line up with TRBD2. The CDR3 has 20 residues. Trimming at V came to 2 bases and at J to 7 bases, leaving 24 bases not matched to a gene. Germline V gives CDR1 SGHRS, CDR2 YFSETQ. CDR3 loop: CASSLSVAVASGLHGNEQFF. As DNA, the CDR3 is TGCGCCAGCAGCTTAAGTGTGGCCGTTGCTAGCGGTCTGCATGGGAATGAGCAGTTCTTC.

This rearrangement joins TRBV12-3 or TRBV12-4 to TRBJ1-3; 9 nucleotides line up with TRBD1. This CDR3 contains 12 residues. J lost 6 bases, V lost 8 bases, and 2 bases had no gene match. CDR3 in DNA: TGTGCCAGCCGGACAGGGGCAAACACCATATATTTT. Residues: CASRTGANTIYF.

The CDR3 loop is CASSPRQGATDTQYF. CDR3 sequence (DNA): TGTGCCAGCAGCCCCCGACAGGGCGCCACAGATACGCAGTATTTT. The rearrangement joins TRBV9 to TRBJ2-3; 7 bases are a match to TRBD1. The germline CDR1 and CDR2 sequences are SGDLS and YYNGEE. With V trimmed by 4 bases and J by 2 bases, 7 bases remained unmatched. CDR3 size: 15 residues.

The chain is built from TRBV6-5 and TRBJ2-1; D possibly corresponds to TRBD1 (6 bases). Germline-derived CDR1 and CDR2 are MNHEY and SVGAGI. V was pared by 9 bases and J by 12 bases, with 24 bases between. The CDR3 totals 14 residues. The CDR3 nucleotides are TGTGCCAGTCGTTCGATGGGGGCTGTTTTGACGCAGTTCTTC. It codes for CASRSMGAVLTQFF.

The table lists this clone with a count of one. V gene TRBV3-1 (or the pseudogene TRBV3-2) combines with J gene TRBJ1-1; TRBD1 matches 8 bases. Germline trimming cut 5 bases from V and 1 base from J; bases unmatched to any gene: 6. The germline CDR1 and CDR2 sequences are LGHDT and YNNKEL (reference sequence). This CDR3 spans 15 amino acids. Here the CDR3 reads CASSLDRVGNTEAFF. The CDR3 nucleotides are TGTGCCAGCAGCTTGGACAGGGTTGGGAACACTGAAGCTTTCTTT.

The chain links TRBV4-1 to TRBJ2-7; D may be TRBD2 (6 bases). Germline lookup yields CDR1 MGHRA and CDR2 YSYEKL. The CDR3 covers 13 residues. Trimming removed 1 base at V and 3 bases at J, with 7 bases between. In DNA, the CDR3 is TGCGCCAGCAGCCAAGGGGGGGACTACGAGCAGTACTTC. Translation gives CASSQGGDYEQYF.

The chain joins TRBV11-2 to TRBJ2-7; the match to TRBD2 covers 10 bases. The CDR3 runs 15 residues. After removal of 5 bases from V and 12 bases from J, the junction contained 16 bases not matched to a gene. Germline loops: CDR1 SGHAT, CDR2 FQNNGV. CDR3 region: CASSDGRSGGSGRYF. Written as DNA, the CDR3 is TGTGCCAGCAGCGACGGTCGTAGCGGGGGGTCAGGTCGGTACTTC.

The gene calls are TRBV11-2 and TRBJ2-2; 8 bases fit TRBD1. CDR1 SGHAT and CDR2 FQNNGV come from the germline V gene. V trimming: 5 bases; J trimming: 9 bases; junction bases outside the gene matches: 2. CDR3 length: 12 amino acids. This CDR3 reads CASSQGARELFF. CDR3 DNA: TGTGCCAGCAGCCAGGGGGCCCGGGAGCTGTTTTTT. Filled out from reference TRBV11-2 and TRBJ2-2, the complete variable domain reads EAGVAQSPRYKIIEKRQSVAFWCNPISGHATLYWYQQILGQGPKLLIQFQNNGVVDDSQLPKDRFSAERLKGVDSTLKIQPAKLEDSAVYLCASSQGARELFFGEGSRLTVL.

This clone is a singleton in its sample. The chain is built from TRBV6-5 and TRBJ2-7, with 7 bases matching TRBD1. The germline V gene has CDR1 MNHEY and CDR2 SVGAGI. This CDR3 is 14 amino acids long. V lost 7 bases and J lost 3; bases outside the gene matches: 9. The CDR3 nucleotides read TGTGCCAGCAAAGGGACAGTATCTTACTACGAGCAGTACTTC. Protein product: CASKGTVSYYEQYF.

This chain uses TRBV6-2 or TRBV6-3 with TRBJ1-4; perhaps TRBD1 as D (5 bases). The CDR3 is made up of 15 amino acids. CDR1 is MNHEY and CDR2 is SVGEGT in the germline V gene. Trimming took off 6 bases at V and 6 bases at J, with 17 bases between the two ends. The CDR3 reads CASSPAGQDYEKLFF. The CDR3 nucleotides read TGTGCCAGCAGCCCGGCAGGGCAGGATTATGAAAAACTGTTTTTT.

The V call is TRBV4-1, the J call TRBJ1-1; possible D gene TRBD1, 5 bases. CDR3 size: 16 residues. Germline CDR1 is MGHRA and CDR2 is YSYEKL. Trimming removed 0 bases at V and 0 bases at J, with 11 bases between. The CDR3 DNA sequence: TGCGCCAGCAGCCAAGATCCCGCAGGGATGAACACTGAAGCTTTCTTT. Protein product: CASSQDPAGMNTEAFF.

The V call is TRBV9, the J call TRBJ2-1; TRBD2 matches 9 bases. The CDR3 runs to 15 residues. Per germline, CDR1 SGDLS and CDR2 YYNGEE. The V segment lost 3 bases and the J segment 4 bases; nucleotides outside the gene matches: 5. This chain's CDR3 is CASSDAGGPYNEQFF. The CDR3 DNA sequence: TGTGCCAGCAGCGACGCGGGGGGGCCTTACAATGAGCAGTTCTTC. Filled out from reference TRBV9 and TRBJ2-1, the complete variable domain reads DSGVTQTPKHLITATGQRVTLRCSPRSGDLSVYWYQQSLDQGLQFLIQYYNGEERAKGNILERFSAQQFPDLHSELNLSSLELGDSALYFCASSDAGGPYNEQFFGPGTRLTVL.

The J gene is TRBJ1-5, the V gene TRBV27; TRBD1 aligns across 8 bases. V shed 4 bases, J shed 6 bases, and the junction held 5 bases outside the gene matches. The CDR3 has 14 amino acids. Germline CDR1 reads MNHEY; CDR2 reads SMNVEV (reference sequence). The CDR3: CASSSRQGRQPQHF. CDR3 sequence (DNA): TGTGCCAGCAGTTCAAGACAGGGGCGTCAGCCCCAGCATTTT.

The V gene is TRBV10-3, the J gene TRBJ2-2, with TRBD1 matching 9 bases. J was trimmed by 9 bases and V by 4 bases; bases with no gene match: 3. Germline lookup yields CDR1 ENHRY and CDR2 SYGVKD. The length of the CDR3 is 13 residues. CDR3 loop: CAISGTGDRELFF. CDR3 DNA sequence: TGTGCCATCAGTGGGACAGGGGACCGGGAGCTGTTTTTT.

The rearrangement joins TRBV25-1 to TRBJ2-3, with D possibly TRBD1 on 5 matching bases. Per germline, CDR1 MGHDK and CDR2 SYGVNS. CDR3 length equals 16 residues. Trimming stripped 2 bases from V and 0 bases from J, with 12 bases between. The CDR3 nucleotides are TGTGCCAGCAGTGAAAATCTGGGGCTTAGCACAGATACGCAGTATTTT. It specifies CASSENLGLSTDTQYF. Full variable domain (outside the CDR3, taken from reference TRBV25-1 and TRBJ2-3): EADIYQTPRYLVIGTGKKITLECSQTMGHDKMYWYQQDPGMELHLIHYSYGVNSTEKGDLSSESTVSRIRTEHFPLTLESARPSHTSQYLCASSENLGLSTDTQYFGPGTRLTVL.

CDR3 in DNA: TGTGCCAGCAGCAAGTCAGGGACGAACACCGGGGAGCTGTTTTTT. Its protein product is CASSKSGTNTGELFF. The V and J genes are TRBV7-6 and TRBJ2-2; D is perhaps TRBD1 (5 bases). Germline V lookup: CDR1 SGHVS, CDR2 FNYEAQ. This CDR3 is 15 amino acids long. Trimming removed 5 bases from V and 0 bases from J, with 10 bases in between.

The chain employs TRBV14 and TRBJ2-7, with D perhaps TRBD2 (6 bases). Germline CDR1 is SGHDN and CDR2 is FVKESK. V shed 6 bases and J shed 5 bases, with 17 bases lying between them. The CDR3 loop spans 14 amino acids. Here the CDR3 reads CASRLGGKYDEQYF. CDR3 in DNA: TGTGCCAGCAGACTTGGAGGGAAGTACGACGAGCAGTACTTC.

The chain couples TRBV6-1 to TRBJ1-2; unclear D gene. Germline V gene lookup returns CDR1 MNHNS and CDR2 SASEGT. V was clipped by 2 bases and J by 6 bases, with 16 bases between them. This CDR3 has 15 amino acids. Here the CDR3 DNA reads TGTGCCAGCAGTGAACCCCTCCGGGAAAGGGATGGCTACACCTTC. It translates to CASSEPLRERDGYTF.

V usage is TRBV9 and J usage is TRBJ1-1; tentatively, D is TRBD1 (6 bases). The CDR3 spans 14 residues. V was trimmed by 3 bases and J by 4 bases, leaving 13 bases between them. The V gene's germline CDR1 is SGDLS and CDR2 YYNGEE. The CDR3, as DNA: TGTGCCAGCAGCGCCGTACAGGGCATCACTGAAGCTTTCTTT. Its protein product is CASSAVQGITEAFF.

This sequence joins TRBV2 and TRBJ2-7; D gene ambiguous. The V end lost 2 bases, the J end lost 2 bases, and 7 bases lay between the germline ends. CDR3 length equals 13 residues. Germline V CDR1 and CDR2: SNHLY, FYNNEI. CDR3 DNA sequence: TGTGCCAGCAGTGAAAACACCGCCTACGAGCAGTACTTC. Translating it yields CASSENTAYEQYF.

The rearrangement links TRBV18 to TRBJ1-1, with D hard to call. The CDR3 extends over 15 amino acids. Deletions cut 1 base from V and 6 bases from J, with 15 bases between. Germline assignment: CDR1 KGHSH and CDR2 LQKENI. The CDR3 coding sequence is TGTGCCAGCTCACCACTGGTCCAAGCAATCGCTGAAGCTTTCTTT. Its translation is CASSPLVQAIAEAFF.

V usage is TRBV3-1 (or the pseudogene TRBV3-2) and J usage is TRBJ2-5; TRBD2 aligns across 9 bases. This CDR3 is 19 amino acids long. Trimming removed 0 bases from V and 2 bases from J; junction bases left unmatched: 13. In germline, CDR1 is LGHDT, CDR2 YNNKEL (reference sequence). This CDR3 reads CASSQDPRLAGQLQETQYF. CDR3 DNA sequence: TGTGCCAGCAGCCAAGATCCGCGGCTAGCGGGGCAACTTCAAGAGACCCAGTACTTC.

The chain links TRBV7-9 to TRBJ1-5, with D maybe TRBD1 (6 bases). The CDR3 is made up of 14 amino acids. V lost 6 bases, J lost 2 bases, and 11 bases lay in between. Per the germline V gene, CDR1 is SEHNR and CDR2 is FQNEAQ (reference sequence). CDR3: CASSTQGGNQPQHF. CDR3 DNA sequence: TGTGCCAGCAGTACACAGGGCGGCAATCAGCCCCAGCATTTT.

The V and J genes are TRBV5-1 and TRBJ2-5, with TRBD2 identical over 11 bases. V trimming: 4 bases; J trimming: 5 bases; junction bases outside the gene matches: 10. The CDR3 length is 16 residues. The germline V gene has CDR1 SGHRS and CDR2 YFSETQ. The DNA for the CDR3 is TGCGCCAGCAGCCCGATTAGCGGGGGGGCCAAGGAGACCCAGTACTTC. Amino acid sequence: CASSPISGGAKETQYF.

The genes are TRBV4-2 and TRBJ2-6; the D gene is possibly TRBD2 (5 bases). CDR1 is LGHNA, CDR2 YNFKEQ, per germline. V was cut by 0 bases and J by 1 base, with 7 bases left in between. The CDR3 is made up of 16 amino acids. Here the CDR3 reads CASSQDRGSGANVLTF. In DNA form, the CDR3 reads TGTGCCAGCAGCCAAGATAGAGGGTCTGGGGCCAACGTCCTGACTTTC.

The chain recombines TRBV6-5 with TRBJ1-2, with 8 bases identical to TRBD1. CDR3 length: 14 residues. V dropped 5 bases and J dropped 3; count of bases not matched to a gene: 5. CDR1 and CDR2 from the germline V gene are MNHEY and SVGAGI. CDR3 coding DNA: TGTGCCAGCAGTACAGACAGGGGCTACTATGGCTACACCTTC. Protein sequence: CASSTDRGYYGYTF.

The gene calls are TRBV7-8 and TRBJ2-7; D possibly corresponds to TRBD1 (6 bases). Germline CDR1 reads SGHVS; CDR2 reads FQNEAQ. CDR3 size: 14 residues. V was shortened by 5 bases and J by 2 bases, with 13 bases between the two germline ends. CDR3 loop: CASSTGQTAYEQYF. CDR3 DNA: TGTGCCAGCAGCACAGGACAGACAGCCTACGAGCAGTACTTC.

The V call is TRBV19, the J call TRBJ2-4, with TRBD1 matching over 8 bases. This CDR3 spans 18 amino acids. CDR1 and CDR2 (germline): LNHDA, SQIVND (reference sequence). The trim removed 5 bases at V and 0 bases at J, leaving 12 bases unmatched. Here the CDR3 reads CASSGLDRGGVAKNIQYF. CDR3 DNA sequence: TGTGCCAGTAGTGGGCTTGACAGGGGTGGAGTAGCCAAAAACATTCAGTACTTC. The full variable domain, in which reference TRBV19 and TRBJ2-4 provide the parts outside the CDR3, is DGGITQSPKYLFRKEGQNVTLSCEQNLNHDAMYWYRQDPGQGLRLIYYSQIVNDFQKGDIAEGYSVSREKKESFPLTVTSAQKNPTAFYLCASSGLDRGGVAKNIQYFGAGTRLSVL.

The chain is built from TRBV27 and TRBJ2-4; 8 nucleotides align to TRBD2. V gave up 5 bases and J gave up 0 bases; unmatched junction bases: 12. Germline CDR1 and CDR2: MNHEY and SMNVEV (reference sequence). The CDR3 consists of 18 residues. The DNA of the CDR3 is TGTGCCAGCAGTCCAAGTGGCGGGGGGCGGGTAGCCAAAAACATTCAGTACTTC. Residues: CASSPSGGGRVAKNIQYF.